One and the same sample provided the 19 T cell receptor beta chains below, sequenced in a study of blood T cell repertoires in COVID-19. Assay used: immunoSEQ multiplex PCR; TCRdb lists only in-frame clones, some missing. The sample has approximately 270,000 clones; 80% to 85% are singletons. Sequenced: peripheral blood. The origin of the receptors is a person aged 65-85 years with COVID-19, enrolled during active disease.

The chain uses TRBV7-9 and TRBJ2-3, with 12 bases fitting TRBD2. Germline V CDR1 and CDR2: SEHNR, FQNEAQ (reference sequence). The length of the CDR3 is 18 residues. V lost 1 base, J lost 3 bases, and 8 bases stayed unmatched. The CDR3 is CASSLVPRTSGITDTQYF. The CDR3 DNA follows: TGTGCCAGCAGCTTAGTCCCGAGGACTAGCGGGATAACAGATACGCAGTATTTT.

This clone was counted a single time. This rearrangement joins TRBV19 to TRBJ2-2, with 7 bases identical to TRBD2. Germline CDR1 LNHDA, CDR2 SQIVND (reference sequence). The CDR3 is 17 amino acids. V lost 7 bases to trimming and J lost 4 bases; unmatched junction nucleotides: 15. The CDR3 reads CASTTQLGGSATGELFF. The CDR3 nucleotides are TGTGCCAGTACTACACAATTGGGAGGGTCGGCCACCGGGGAGCTGTTTTTT.

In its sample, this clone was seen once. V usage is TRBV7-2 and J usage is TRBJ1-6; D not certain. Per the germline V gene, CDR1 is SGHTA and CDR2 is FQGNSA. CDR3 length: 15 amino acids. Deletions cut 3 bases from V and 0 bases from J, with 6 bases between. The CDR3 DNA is TGTGCCAGCAGCTTCGGGAGCTCCTATAATTCACCCCTCCACTTT. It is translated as CASSFGSSYNSPLHF.

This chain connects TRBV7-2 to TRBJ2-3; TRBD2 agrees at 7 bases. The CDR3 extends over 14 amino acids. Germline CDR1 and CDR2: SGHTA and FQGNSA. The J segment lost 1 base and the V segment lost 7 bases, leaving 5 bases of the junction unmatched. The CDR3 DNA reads TGTGCCAGCACGAGGCTAGCGGGCACAGATACGCAGTATTTT. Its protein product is CASTRLAGTDTQYF.

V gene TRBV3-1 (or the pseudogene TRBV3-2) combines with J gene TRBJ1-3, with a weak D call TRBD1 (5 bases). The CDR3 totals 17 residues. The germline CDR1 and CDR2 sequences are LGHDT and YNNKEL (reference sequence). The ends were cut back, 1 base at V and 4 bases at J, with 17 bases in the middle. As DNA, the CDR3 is TGTGCCAGCAGCCAAGTAGCCCTACAGGTGGCCGGAAACACCATATATTTT. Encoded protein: CASSQVALQVAGNTIYF.

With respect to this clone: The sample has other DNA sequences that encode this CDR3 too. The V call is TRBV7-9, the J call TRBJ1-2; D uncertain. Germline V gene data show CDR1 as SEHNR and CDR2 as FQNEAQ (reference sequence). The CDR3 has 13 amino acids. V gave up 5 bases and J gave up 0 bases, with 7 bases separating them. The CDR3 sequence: CASSPSANYGYTF. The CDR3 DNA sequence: TGTGCCAGCAGCCCCAGCGCTAACTATGGCTACACCTTC.

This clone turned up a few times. The CDR3 region is CASSVSGGSGETQYF. CDR3 DNA sequence: TGTGCCAGCAGCGTTAGCGGGGGTAGCGGAGAGACCCAGTACTTC. The chain uses TRBV9 and TRBJ2-5; 9 bases agree with TRBD2. The CDR3 extends over 15 amino acids. Germline CDR1 and CDR2: SGDLS and YYNGEE. The ends lost 2 bases at V and 4 bases at J; junction bases unmatched: 6.

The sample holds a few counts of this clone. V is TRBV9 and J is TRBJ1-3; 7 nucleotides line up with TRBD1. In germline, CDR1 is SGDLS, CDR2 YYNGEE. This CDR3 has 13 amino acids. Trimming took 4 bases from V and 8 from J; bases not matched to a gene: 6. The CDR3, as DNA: TGTGCCAGCAGCCCCCAGGGGGTAGACACCATATATTTT. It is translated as CASSPQGVDTIYF. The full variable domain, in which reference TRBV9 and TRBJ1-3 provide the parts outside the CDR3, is DSGVTQTPKHLITATGQRVTLRCSPRSGDLSVYWYQQSLDQGLQFLIQYYNGEERAKGNILERFSAQQFPDLHSELNLSSLELGDSALYFCASSPQGVDTIYFGEGSWLTVV.

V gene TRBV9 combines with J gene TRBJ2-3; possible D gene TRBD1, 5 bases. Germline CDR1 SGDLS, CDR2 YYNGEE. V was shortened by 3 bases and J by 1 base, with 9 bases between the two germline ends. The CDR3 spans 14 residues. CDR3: CASSGGAGTDTQYF. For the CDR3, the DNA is TGTGCCAGCAGCGGGGGCGCGGGCACAGATACGCAGTATTTT.

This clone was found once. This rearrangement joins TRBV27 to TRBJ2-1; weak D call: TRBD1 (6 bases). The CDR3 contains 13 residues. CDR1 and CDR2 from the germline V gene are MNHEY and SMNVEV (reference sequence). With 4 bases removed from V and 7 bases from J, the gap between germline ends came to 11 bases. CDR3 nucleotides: TGTGCCAGCAGTTCCACGCAGGGGAATGAGCAGTTCTTC. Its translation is CASSSTQGNEQFF.

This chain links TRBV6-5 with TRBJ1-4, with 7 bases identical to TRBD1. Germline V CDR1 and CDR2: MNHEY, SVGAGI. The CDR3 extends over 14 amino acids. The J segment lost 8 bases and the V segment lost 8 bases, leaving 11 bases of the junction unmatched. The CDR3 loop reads CASANRGLGEKLFF. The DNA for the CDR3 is TGTGCCAGCGCGAACAGGGGTTTAGGGGAAAAACTGTTTTTT.

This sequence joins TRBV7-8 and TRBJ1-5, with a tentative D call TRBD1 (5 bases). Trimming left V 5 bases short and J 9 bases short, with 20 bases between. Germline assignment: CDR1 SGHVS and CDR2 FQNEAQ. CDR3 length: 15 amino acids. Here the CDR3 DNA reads TGTGCCAGCAGCCCGAGTTGGGGTGACAGTTGGCCCCAGCATTTT. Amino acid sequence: CASSPSWGDSWPQHF.

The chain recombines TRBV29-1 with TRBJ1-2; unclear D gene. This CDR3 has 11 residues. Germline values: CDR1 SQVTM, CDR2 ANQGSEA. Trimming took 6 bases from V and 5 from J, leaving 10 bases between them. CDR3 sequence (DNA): TGCAGCGTCAACACGGGGTATGGCTACACCTTC. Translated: CSVNTGYGYTF.

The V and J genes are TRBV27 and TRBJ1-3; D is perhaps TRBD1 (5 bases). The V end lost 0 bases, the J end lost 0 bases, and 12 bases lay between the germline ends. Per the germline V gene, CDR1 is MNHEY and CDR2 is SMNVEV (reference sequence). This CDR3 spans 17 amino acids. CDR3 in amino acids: CASSLSGRVVSGNTIYF. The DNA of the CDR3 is TGTGCCAGCAGTTTATCCGGCAGGGTAGTCTCTGGAAACACCATATATTTT.

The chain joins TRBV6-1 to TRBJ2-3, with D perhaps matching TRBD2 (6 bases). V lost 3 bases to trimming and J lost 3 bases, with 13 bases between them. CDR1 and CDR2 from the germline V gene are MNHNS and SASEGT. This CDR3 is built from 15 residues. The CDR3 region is CASSESPGVTDTQYF. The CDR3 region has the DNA TGTGCCAGCAGTGAGAGCCCGGGAGTAACAGATACGCAGTATTTT.

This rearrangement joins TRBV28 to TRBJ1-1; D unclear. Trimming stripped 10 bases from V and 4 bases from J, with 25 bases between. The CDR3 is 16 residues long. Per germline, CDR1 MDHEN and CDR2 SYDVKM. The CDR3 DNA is TGTGCCACAGGACGAGCGGCGCCACCCCGGGGCACTGAAGCTTTCTTT. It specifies CATGRAAPPRGTEAFF.

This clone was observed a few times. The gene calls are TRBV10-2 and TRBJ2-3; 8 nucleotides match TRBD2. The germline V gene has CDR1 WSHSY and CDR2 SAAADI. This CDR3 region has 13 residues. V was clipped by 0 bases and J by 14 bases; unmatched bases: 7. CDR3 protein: CASSESSGTSGYF. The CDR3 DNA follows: TGCGCCAGCAGTGAGTCGTCCGGGACTAGTGGGTATTTT.

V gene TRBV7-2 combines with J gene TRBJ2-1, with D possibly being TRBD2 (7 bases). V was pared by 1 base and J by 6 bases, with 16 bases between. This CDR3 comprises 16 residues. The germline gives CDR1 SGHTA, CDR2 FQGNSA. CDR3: CASSLVVGGRTNEQFF. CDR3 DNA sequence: TGTGCCAGCAGCTTAGTGGTCGGGGGGCGAACCAATGAGCAGTTCTTC.

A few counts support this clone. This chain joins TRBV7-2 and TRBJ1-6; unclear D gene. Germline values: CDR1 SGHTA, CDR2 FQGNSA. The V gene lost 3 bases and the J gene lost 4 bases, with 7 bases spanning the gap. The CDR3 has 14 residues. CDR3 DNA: TGTGCCAGCAGCTTTGGCCCGTATAATTCACCCCTCCACTTT. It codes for CASSFGPYNSPLHF.